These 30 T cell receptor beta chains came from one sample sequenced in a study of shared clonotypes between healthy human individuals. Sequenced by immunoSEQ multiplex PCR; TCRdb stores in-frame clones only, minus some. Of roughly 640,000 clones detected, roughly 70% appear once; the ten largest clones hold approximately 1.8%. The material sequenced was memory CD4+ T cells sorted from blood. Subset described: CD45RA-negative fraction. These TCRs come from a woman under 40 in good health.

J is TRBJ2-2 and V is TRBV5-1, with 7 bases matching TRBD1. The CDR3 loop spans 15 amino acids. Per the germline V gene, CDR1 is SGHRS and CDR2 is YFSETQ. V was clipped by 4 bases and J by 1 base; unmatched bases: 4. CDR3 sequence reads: CASSPRDRNTGELFF. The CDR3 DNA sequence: TGCGCCAGCAGCCCCCGGGACAGGAACACCGGGGAGCTGTTTTTT.

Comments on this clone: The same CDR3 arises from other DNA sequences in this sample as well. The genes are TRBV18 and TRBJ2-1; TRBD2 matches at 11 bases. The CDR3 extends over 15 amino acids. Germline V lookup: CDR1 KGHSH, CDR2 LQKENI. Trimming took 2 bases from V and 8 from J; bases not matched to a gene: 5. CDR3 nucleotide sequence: TGTGCCAGCTCACCATCACTAGCGGGAGACGATGAGCAGTTCTTC. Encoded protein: CASSPSLAGDDEQFF.

This CDR3 reads CASSRTASGANVLTF. The CDR3 DNA follows: TGTGCCAGCAGTAGGACAGCCTCTGGGGCCAACGTCCTGACTTTC. V is TRBV6-5 and J is TRBJ2-6; D perhaps matches TRBD1 (6 bases). Trimming removed 5 bases from V and 0 bases from J, with 8 bases in between. Germline CDR1 and CDR2: MNHEY and SVGAGI. The length of the CDR3 is 15 residues.

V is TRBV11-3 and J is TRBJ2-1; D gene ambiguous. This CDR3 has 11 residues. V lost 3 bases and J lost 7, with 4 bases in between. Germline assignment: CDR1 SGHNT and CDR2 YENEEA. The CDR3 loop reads CASSFGNEQFF. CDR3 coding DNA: TGTGCCAGCAGCTTTGGTAATGAGCAGTTCTTC.

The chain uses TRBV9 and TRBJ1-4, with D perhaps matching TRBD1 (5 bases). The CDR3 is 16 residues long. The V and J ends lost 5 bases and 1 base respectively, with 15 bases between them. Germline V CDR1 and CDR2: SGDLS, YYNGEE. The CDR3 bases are TGTGCCAGCAGATTTGATACGGGGGGAACTAATGAAAAACTGTTTTTT. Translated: CASRFDTGGTNEKLFF.

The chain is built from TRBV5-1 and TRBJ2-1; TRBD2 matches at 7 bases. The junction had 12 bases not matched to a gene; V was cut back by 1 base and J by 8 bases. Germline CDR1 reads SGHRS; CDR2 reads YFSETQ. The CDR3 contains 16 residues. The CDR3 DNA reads TGCGCCAGCAGCTTGTTGCCTAGCGGAGTCCAGGATGAGCAGTTCTTC. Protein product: CASSLLPSGVQDEQFF.

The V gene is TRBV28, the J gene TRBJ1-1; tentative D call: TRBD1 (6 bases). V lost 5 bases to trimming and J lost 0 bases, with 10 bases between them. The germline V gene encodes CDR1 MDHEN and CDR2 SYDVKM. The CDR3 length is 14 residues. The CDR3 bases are TGTGCCAGCAGTCCACAGGGCCTGAACACTGAAGCTTTCTTT. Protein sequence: CASSPQGLNTEAFF.

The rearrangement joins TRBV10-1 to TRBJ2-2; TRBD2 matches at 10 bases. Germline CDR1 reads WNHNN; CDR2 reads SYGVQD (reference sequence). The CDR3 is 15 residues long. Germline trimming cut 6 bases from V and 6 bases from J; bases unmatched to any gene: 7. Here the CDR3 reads CASRMKREGPGELFF. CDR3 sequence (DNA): TGCGCCAGCAGAATGAAGCGGGAGGGCCCCGGGGAGCTGTTTTTT.

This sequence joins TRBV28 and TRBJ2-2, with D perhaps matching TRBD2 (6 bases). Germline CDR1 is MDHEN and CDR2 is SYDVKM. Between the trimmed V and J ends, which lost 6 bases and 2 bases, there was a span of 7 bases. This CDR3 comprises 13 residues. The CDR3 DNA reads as TGTGCCAGCAGCGGGACTAACACCGGGGAGCTGTTTTTT. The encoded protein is CASSGTNTGELFF.

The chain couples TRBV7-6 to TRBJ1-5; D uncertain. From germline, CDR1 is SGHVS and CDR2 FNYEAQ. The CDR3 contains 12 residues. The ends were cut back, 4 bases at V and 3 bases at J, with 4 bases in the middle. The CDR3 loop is CASSSLNQPQHF. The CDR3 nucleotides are TGTGCCAGCAGCTCCCTCAATCAGCCCCAGCATTTT.

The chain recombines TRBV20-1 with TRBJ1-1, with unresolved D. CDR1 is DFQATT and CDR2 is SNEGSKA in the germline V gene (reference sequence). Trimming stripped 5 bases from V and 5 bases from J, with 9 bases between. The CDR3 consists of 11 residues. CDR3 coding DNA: TGCAGTGCTGAGAGAGGGACTGAAGCTTTCTTT. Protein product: CSAERGTEAFF.

The CDR3 spells CASSSPRGAGTSGSSDTQYF. CDR3 DNA sequence: TGTGCCAGCAGTTCCCCCCGGGGGGCTGGGACTAGCGGGAGTTCAGATACGCAGTATTTT. This chain links TRBV9 with TRBJ2-3; TRBD2 matches at 14 bases. The germline gives CDR1 SGDLS, CDR2 YYNGEE. V lost 5 bases and J lost 4; bases outside the gene matches: 18. There are 20 residues in the CDR3.

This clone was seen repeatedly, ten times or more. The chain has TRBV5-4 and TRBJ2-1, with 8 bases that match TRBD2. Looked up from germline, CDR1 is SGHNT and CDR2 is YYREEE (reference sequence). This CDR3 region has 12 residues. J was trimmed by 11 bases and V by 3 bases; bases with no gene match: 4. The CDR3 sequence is CASSSGTRKQFF. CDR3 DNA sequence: TGTGCCAGCAGCTCCGGGACTAGAAAGCAGTTCTTC.

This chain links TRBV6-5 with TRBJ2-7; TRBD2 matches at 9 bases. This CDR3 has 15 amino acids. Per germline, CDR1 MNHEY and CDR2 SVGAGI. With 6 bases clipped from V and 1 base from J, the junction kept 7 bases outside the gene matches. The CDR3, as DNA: TGTGCCAGCAGCCTTGGACTAGCGCCTTCCTACGAGCAGTACTTC. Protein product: CASSLGLAPSYEQYF.

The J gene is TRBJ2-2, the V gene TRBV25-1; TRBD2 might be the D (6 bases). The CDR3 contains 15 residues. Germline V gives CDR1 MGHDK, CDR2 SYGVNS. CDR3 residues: CARVRREIKTGELFF. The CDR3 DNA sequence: TGTGCTAGGGTCAGACGGGAGATCAAAACCGGGGAGCTGTTTTTT.

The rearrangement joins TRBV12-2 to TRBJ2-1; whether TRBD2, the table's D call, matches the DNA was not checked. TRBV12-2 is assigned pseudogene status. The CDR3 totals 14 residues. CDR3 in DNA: TGTGCAAGTCGCTTAGCTAGCGGGACCGATGAGCAGTTCTTC. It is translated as CASRLASGTDEQFF.

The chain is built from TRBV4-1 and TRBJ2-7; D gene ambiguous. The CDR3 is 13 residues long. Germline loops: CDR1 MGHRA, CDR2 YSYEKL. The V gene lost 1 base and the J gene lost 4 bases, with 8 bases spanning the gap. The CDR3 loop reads CASSQGTDYEQYF. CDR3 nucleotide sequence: TGCGCCAGCAGCCAAGGGACGGATTACGAGCAGTACTTC.

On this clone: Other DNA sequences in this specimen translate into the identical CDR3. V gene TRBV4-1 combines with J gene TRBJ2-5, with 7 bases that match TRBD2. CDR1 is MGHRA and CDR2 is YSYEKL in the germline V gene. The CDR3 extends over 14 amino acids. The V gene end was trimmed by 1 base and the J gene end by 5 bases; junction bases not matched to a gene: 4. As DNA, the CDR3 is TGCGCCAGCAGCCAAGTGGCGGGAGTTGAGACCCAGTACTTC. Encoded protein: CASSQVAGVETQYF.

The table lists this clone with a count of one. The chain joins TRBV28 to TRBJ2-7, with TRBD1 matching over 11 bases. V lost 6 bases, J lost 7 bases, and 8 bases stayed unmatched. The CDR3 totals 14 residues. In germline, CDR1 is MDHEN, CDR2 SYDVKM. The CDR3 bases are TGTGCCAGCAGCGATGGACAGGGGGCGCCTGAGCAGTACTTC. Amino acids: CASSDGQGAPEQYF.

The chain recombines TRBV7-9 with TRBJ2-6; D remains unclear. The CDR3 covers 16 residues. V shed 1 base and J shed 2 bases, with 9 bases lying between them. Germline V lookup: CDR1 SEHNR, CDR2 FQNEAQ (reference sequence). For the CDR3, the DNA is TGTGCCAGCAGCTTAGATGGGGTAACTGGGGCCAACGTCCTGACTTTC. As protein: CASSLDGVTGANVLTF.

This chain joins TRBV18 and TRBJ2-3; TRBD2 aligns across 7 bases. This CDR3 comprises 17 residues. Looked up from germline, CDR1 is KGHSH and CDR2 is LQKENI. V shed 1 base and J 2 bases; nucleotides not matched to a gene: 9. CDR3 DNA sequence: TGTGCCAGCTCACCACAGGGAGGGAGCGGAGCCACAGATACGCAGTATTTT. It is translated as CASSPQGGSGATDTQYF.

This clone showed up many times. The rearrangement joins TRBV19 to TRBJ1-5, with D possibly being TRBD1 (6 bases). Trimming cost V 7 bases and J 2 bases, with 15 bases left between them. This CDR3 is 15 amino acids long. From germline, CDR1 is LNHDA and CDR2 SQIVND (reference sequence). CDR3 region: CASTERGGGNQPQHF. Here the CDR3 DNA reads TGTGCCAGTACGGAAAGGGGGGGAGGCAATCAGCCCCAGCATTTT.

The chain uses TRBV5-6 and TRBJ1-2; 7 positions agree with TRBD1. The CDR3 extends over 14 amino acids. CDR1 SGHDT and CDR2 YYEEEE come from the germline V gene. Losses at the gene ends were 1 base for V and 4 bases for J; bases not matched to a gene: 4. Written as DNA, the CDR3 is TGTGCCAGCAGCTTGAGGGGGCGCATCTATGGCTACACCTTC. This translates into CASSLRGRIYGYTF.

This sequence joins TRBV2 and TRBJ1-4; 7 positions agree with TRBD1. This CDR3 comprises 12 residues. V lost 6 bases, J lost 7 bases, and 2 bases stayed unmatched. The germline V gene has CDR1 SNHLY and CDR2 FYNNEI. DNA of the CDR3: TGTGCCAGCAGGAGGGACAGTGAAAAACTGTTTTTT. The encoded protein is CASRRDSEKLFF.

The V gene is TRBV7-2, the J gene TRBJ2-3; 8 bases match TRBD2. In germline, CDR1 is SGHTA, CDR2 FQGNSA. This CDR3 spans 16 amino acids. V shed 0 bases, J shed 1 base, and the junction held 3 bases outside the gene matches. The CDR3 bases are TGTGCCAGCAGCTTAGCGAGGCGGGAGGGCACAGATACGCAGTATTTT. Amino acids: CASSLARREGTDTQYF. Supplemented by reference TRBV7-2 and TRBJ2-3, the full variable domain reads GAGVSQSPSNKVTEKGKDVELRCDPISGHTALYWYRQSLGQGLEFLIYFQGNSAPDKSGLPSDRFSAERTGGSVSTLTIQRTQQEDSAVYLCASSLARREGTDTQYFGPGTRLTVL.

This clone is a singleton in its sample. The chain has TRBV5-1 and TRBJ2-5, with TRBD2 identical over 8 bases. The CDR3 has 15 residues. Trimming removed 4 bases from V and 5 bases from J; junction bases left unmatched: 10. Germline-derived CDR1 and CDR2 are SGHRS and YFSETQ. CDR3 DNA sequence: TGCGCCAGCAGCCCGGGGGGGCTCGGGAGGGAGACCCAGTACTTC. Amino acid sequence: CASSPGGLGRETQYF.

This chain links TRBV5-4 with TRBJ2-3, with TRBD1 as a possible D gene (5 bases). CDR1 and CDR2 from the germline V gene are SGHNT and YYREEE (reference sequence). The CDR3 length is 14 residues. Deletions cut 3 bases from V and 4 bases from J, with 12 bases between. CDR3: CASSSQAGSDTQYF. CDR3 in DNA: TGTGCCAGCAGCTCTCAAGCAGGGTCAGATACGCAGTATTTT.

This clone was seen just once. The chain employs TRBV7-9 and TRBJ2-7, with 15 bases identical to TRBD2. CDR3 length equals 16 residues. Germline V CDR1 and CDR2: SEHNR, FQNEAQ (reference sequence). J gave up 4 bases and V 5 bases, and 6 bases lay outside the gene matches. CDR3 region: CASSLGLAGGPYEQYF. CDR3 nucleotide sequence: TGTGCCAGCAGCCTAGGACTAGCGGGAGGGCCTTACGAGCAGTACTTC.

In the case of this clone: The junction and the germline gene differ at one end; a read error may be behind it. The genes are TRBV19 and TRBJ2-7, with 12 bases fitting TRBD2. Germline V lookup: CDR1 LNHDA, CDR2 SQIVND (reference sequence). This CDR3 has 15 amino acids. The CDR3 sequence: CASSLEGLAGYEQYF. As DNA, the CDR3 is TGTGCCAGTAGTCTAGAAGGACTAGCGGGGTACGAGCAGTACTTC.

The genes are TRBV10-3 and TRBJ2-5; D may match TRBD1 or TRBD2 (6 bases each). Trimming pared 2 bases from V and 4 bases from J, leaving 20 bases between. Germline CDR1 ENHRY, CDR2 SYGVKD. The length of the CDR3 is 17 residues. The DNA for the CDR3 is TGTGCCATCAGTGAGCGAGGTATAGGGGGGCAGGGAGAGACCCAGTACTTC. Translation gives CAISERGIGGQGETQYF.